This record concerns one TCR beta chain sequence. Its antigen is as yet unknown. The source of the sample is a study of T cell responses to AZD1222 COVID-19 vaccine. Study-wide findings and caveats: The span of vaccine-associated CD4 TCRs extended across spike, with dominance at 160-218 and 743-854. Donors skewed white British and female; clonal diversity was possibly underestimated. After the peak T cell response, and only then, were repertoires sampled.

Germline-derived CDR1 and CDR2 are SGHTA and FQGNSA. The germline V and J ends were trimmed by 5 bases and 3 bases, with 14 bases remaining between them. The CDR3 sequence is 14 residues long. Measured with immunoSEQ multiplex PCR; TCRdb has only the in-frame clones, and not every one. The sample includes tens of thousands of clones, 87% of them seen just once. The chain uses TRBV7-2 and TRBJ2-7; tentatively, D is TRBD1 (6 bases). This TCR was sampled from an adult who received the AZD1222 COVID-19 vaccine. The sample in question was peripheral blood, obtained 28 days after the second AZD1222 dose. Here the CDR3 DNA reads TGTGCCAGCAGCCCGCTGATGGACAGCTACGAGCAGTACTTC. Protein: CASSPLMDSYEQYF.